Below are 17 T cell receptor beta chains sequenced from a single sample in a study of blood T cell repertoires in COVID-19 (dated by TCRdb to about 2020). The receptor library was made with the immunoSEQ multiplex PCR assay. The table was pulled from immuneACCESS by TCRdb, which kept in-frame rearrangements only. Such tables lose some clones; where checked, under half of the loss comes from unresolved V genes, and the rest has no known cause. This sample holds about 240,000 clones; just under 85% were observed only once. The ten largest clonotypes hold about 9.5% of the sample. Sequenced input: peripheral blood. Receptors were obtained from a woman at least 80 years old with acute or convalescent COVID-19.

This sequence joins TRBV6-1 and TRBJ2-7; possible D gene TRBD1, 6 bases. The length of the CDR3 is 15 residues. Germline CDR1 MNHNS, CDR2 SASEGT. V was trimmed by 0 bases and J by 4 bases, leaving 13 bases between them. The CDR3 DNA is TGTGCCAGCAGTGAAGCCGGGACACTTCTGTACGAGCAGTACTTC. Amino acid sequence: CASSEAGTLLYEQYF.

The chain is built from TRBV6-2 or TRBV6-3 and TRBJ1-5, with 8 bases matching TRBD1. CDR3 size: 15 residues. With V trimmed by 5 bases and J by 4 bases, 7 bases remained unmatched. In germline, CDR1 is MNHEY, CDR2 SVGEGT. CDR3 sequence (DNA): TGTGCCAGCAGTGACCCCGGGACAGGTAATCAGCCCCAGCATTTT. This gives the protein CASSDPGTGNQPQHF.

The chain joins TRBV25-1 to TRBJ2-2; no clear D gene. From germline, CDR1 is MGHDK and CDR2 SYGVNS. Between the trimmed V and J ends, which lost 6 bases and 0 bases, there was a span of 11 bases. The CDR3 spans 15 residues. CDR3 bases: TGTGCCAGCAGCCCCGGGTACCCGAACACCGGGGAGCTGTTTTTT. Translation gives CASSPGYPNTGELFF. Filled out from reference TRBV25-1 and TRBJ2-2, the complete variable domain reads EADIYQTPRYLVIGTGKKITLECSQTMGHDKMYWYQQDPGMELHLIHYSYGVNSTEKGDLSSESTVSRIRTEHFPLTLESARPSHTSQYLCASSPGYPNTGELFFGEGSRLTVL.

The V and J genes are TRBV10-2 and TRBJ2-2, with a possible D match to TRBD1 (5 bases). Trimming pared 3 bases from V and 5 bases from J, leaving 13 bases between. Germline V lookup: CDR1 WSHSY, CDR2 SAAADI. The CDR3 has 15 amino acids. CDR3 region: CASSEGQGRTGELFF. The CDR3, as DNA: TGCGCCAGCAGTGAAGGGCAGGGCCGGACCGGGGAGCTGTTTTTT.

The chain has TRBV2 and TRBJ2-1; possibly TRBD1 for D (6 bases). V was shortened by 4 bases and J by 6 bases, with 16 bases between the two germline ends. CDR1 is SNHLY and CDR2 is FYNNEI in the germline V gene. There are 15 residues in the CDR3. The CDR3 is CASSAPGAVGNEQFF. In DNA form, the CDR3 reads TGTGCCAGCAGTGCACCAGGGGCGGTAGGCAATGAGCAGTTCTTC.

CDR3 sequence reads: CASSPTGEGYTF. The CDR3, as DNA: TGTGCCAGCTCACCTACAGGGGAAGGCTACACCTTC. The genes are TRBV18 and TRBJ1-2, with 7 bases matching TRBD1. This CDR3 has 12 amino acids. The J segment lost 8 bases and the V segment lost 3 bases, leaving 3 bases of the junction unmatched. Germline lookup yields CDR1 KGHSH and CDR2 LQKENI.

The chain couples TRBV29-1 to TRBJ2-1, with D possibly TRBD1 on 5 matching bases. In germline, CDR1 is SQVTM, CDR2 ANQGSEA. Between the trimmed V and J ends, which lost 7 bases and 8 bases, there was a span of 18 bases. The CDR3 length is 13 residues. The CDR3 spells CSATLRGFDEQFF. In DNA form, the CDR3 reads TGCAGCGCCACCCTAAGGGGATTTGATGAGCAGTTCTTC.

The chain recombines TRBV19 with TRBJ1-2, with D unclear. This CDR3 spans 15 amino acids. V dropped 3 bases and J dropped 0 bases, with 11 bases sitting between them. In germline, CDR1 is LNHDA, CDR2 SQIVND (reference sequence). The chain's CDR3 is CASSIGRPANYGYTF. The CDR3, as DNA: TGTGCCAGTAGTATTGGGAGACCCGCTAACTATGGCTACACCTTC.

The chain is built from TRBV6-2 or TRBV6-3 and TRBJ2-2; weak D call: TRBD1 (6 bases). V was trimmed by 2 bases and J by 8 bases, leaving 15 bases between them. CDR3 size: 15 residues. Germline V gene sequence: CDR1 MNHEY, CDR2 SVGEGT. CDR3 sequence reads: CASSYPPGVDGELFF. In DNA, the CDR3 is TGTGCCAGCAGTTACCCCCCAGGGGTGGATGGGGAGCTGTTTTTT.

V is TRBV3-1 (or the pseudogene TRBV3-2) and J is TRBJ2-3, with D perhaps TRBD2 (6 bases). Germline V CDR1 and CDR2: LGHDT, YNNKEL (reference sequence). Trimming cost V 1 base and J 3 bases, with 11 bases left between them. CDR3 length: 15 residues. The CDR3 region is CASSQGLGLTDTQYF. The CDR3 DNA follows: TGTGCCAGCAGCCAAGGACTAGGATTAACAGATACGCAGTATTTT.

Here the CDR3 DNA reads TGTGCCAGCAGCGGGGGGATCGCTCGGCCCCAGCATTTT. Translating gives CASSGGIARPQHF. The chain has TRBV6-6 and TRBJ1-5; maybe TRBD1 (5 bases). The CDR3 sequence is 13 residues long. Germline V lookup: CDR1 MNHNY, CDR2 SVGAGI (reference sequence). V lost 6 bases and J lost 9, with 15 bases in between.

This clone was observed a few times. The same CDR3 is also encoded by other DNA sequences in this sample. V is TRBV18 and J is TRBJ1-2, with D possibly matching TRBD1 (5 bases). Trimming stripped 3 bases from V and 1 base from J, with 6 bases between. Germline V gene sequence: CDR1 KGHSH, CDR2 LQKENI. The CDR3 spans 13 residues. As DNA, the CDR3 is TGTGCCAGCTCACCCGACAGTAACTATGGCTACACCTTC. Encoded protein: CASSPDSNYGYTF.

V gene TRBV18 combines with J gene TRBJ1-1; tentative D call: TRBD1 (6 bases). Between the trimmed V and J ends, which lost 5 bases and 2 bases, there was a span of 15 bases. This CDR3 has 15 amino acids. Germline V gene lookup returns CDR1 KGHSH and CDR2 LQKENI. The CDR3: CASSSRDTTNTEAFF. The CDR3, as DNA: TGTGCCAGCTCAAGCCGGGACACAACTAACACTGAAGCTTTCTTT.

V is TRBV5-1 and J is TRBJ2-1; TRBD1 agrees at 8 bases. Per germline, CDR1 SGHRS and CDR2 YFSETQ. The CDR3 covers 13 residues. V dropped 4 bases and J dropped 9; count of bases not matched to a gene: 6. This CDR3 reads CASSSIQGAEQFF. CDR3 in DNA: TGCGCCAGCAGCAGTATCCAGGGGGCTGAGCAGTTCTTC.

This clone was picked up a small number of times. The genes are TRBV28 and TRBJ1-1; tentatively, D is TRBD1 (6 bases). CDR1 is MDHEN and CDR2 is SYDVKM in the germline V gene. The CDR3 sequence is 15 residues long. V was shortened by 6 bases and J by 0 bases, with 14 bases between the two germline ends. The CDR3 region is CASSARGKLNTEAFF. DNA for the CDR3: TGTGCCAGCAGCGCTAGGGGGAAGCTGAACACTGAAGCTTTCTTT.

This clone was seen just once. The chain carries TRBV11-2 and TRBJ2-1, with 7 bases lining up with TRBD1. The CDR3 loop spans 15 amino acids. Looked up from germline, CDR1 is SGHAT and CDR2 is FQNNGV. J gave up 4 bases and V 5 bases, and 8 bases lay outside the gene matches. The CDR3 sequence is CASSSLPGQYNEQFF. CDR3 coding DNA: TGTGCCAGCAGCAGCCTCCCGGGACAGTACAATGAGCAGTTCTTC.

The chain has TRBV3-1 (or the pseudogene TRBV3-2) and TRBJ1-1, with 10 nucleotides matching TRBD1. Germline loops: CDR1 LGHDT, CDR2 YNNKEL (reference sequence). The CDR3 loop spans 16 amino acids. V lost 3 bases and J lost 4; bases outside the gene matches: 8. The CDR3 DNA follows: TGTGCCAGCAGCCATCTGACGACAGGGGGCCCCACTGAAGCTTTCTTT. Amino acids: CASSHLTTGGPTEAFF.